The rows below give T cell receptor beta chains drawn from one sample of a study of blood T cell repertoires in COVID-19. Measured with immunoSEQ multiplex PCR; TCRdb has only the in-frame clones, and not every one. The repertoire holds roughly 170,000 clones, with 70% to 90% as singletons. Specimen: peripheral blood. These receptors were obtained from a man between 40 and 49 years old with active or convalescent COVID-19. The conserved cysteine and the conserved F or W are not part of the CDR3 here. The D gene is left open where the match is weak.

length: 11; V: TRBV9; D: -; CDR3: ASTQGPNSPLH
length: 11; V: TRBV6-2/TRBV6-3; D: -; CDR3: ASSYLRSYEQY
length: 14; V: TRBV18; D: TRBD2; CDR3: ASSPESGGVPNTQY
length: 11; V: TRBV29-1; D: TRBD1; CDR3: SVDLDRGYGQY
length: 11; V: TRBV7-2; D: TRBD1; CDR3: ASRGQSNEKLF
length: 11; V: TRBV7-9; D: TRBD1; CDR3: ASSNPDRGDYT
length: 10; V: TRBV12-3/TRBV12-4; D: -; CDR3: ASSPLSWGYT
length: 14; V: TRBV28; D: -; CDR3: ASSLPLLGGARGYT
length: 11; V: TRBV11-2; D: -; CDR3: ASSLDTPYEQY
length: 11; V: TRBV7-2; D: TRBD2; CDR3: ASSSIAGYEQY
length: 11; V: TRBV2; D: -; CDR3: ASTRIAKNIQY
length: 13; V: TRBV9; D: TRBD2; CDR3: ASSGAGGATDTQY
length: 13; V: TRBV28; D: -; CDR3: ASSISGQGDSPLH
length: 11; V: TRBV29-1; D: -; CDR3: SAGESYNSPLH
length: 12; V: TRBV5-1; D: TRBD1; CDR3: ATFSGTGGNEQF
length: 16; V: TRBV4-2; D: TRBD1; CDR3: ASSQERLGQGRDTEAF
length: 13; V: TRBV5-1; D: TRBD1; CDR3: ASSLGQGEGQPQH
length: 13; V: TRBV28; D: -; CDR3: ASSFSGVRADTQY
length: 16; V: TRBV6-4; D: TRBD2; CDR3: ASSDSRGRGGRYNEQF
length: 15; V: TRBV2; D: -; CDR3: ASSEAPASAYQETQY
length: 16; V: TRBV19; D: -; CDR3: ASSVQQGVKIREEKLF
length: 12; V: TRBV2; D: -; CDR3: ASSEVGAPDTQY
length: 12; V: TRBV9; D: -; CDR3: ASSIDNVNTEAF
length: 13; V: TRBV5-1; D: -; CDR3: ASSLVQEGWPEAF
length: 12; V: TRBV7-2; D: -; CDR3: LAGSSSSYNEQF
length: 14; V: TRBV12-5; D: TRBD1; CDR3: ASGLKTGDLGQPQH
length: 12; V: TRBV3-1/TRBV3-2; D: TRBD1; CDR3: ASSLTGSYNEQF
length: 10; V: TRBV6-5; D: -; CDR3: ASSPLYQPQH
length: 11; V: TRBV2; D: -; CDR3: ASSEPGAYEQY
length: 13; V: TRBV5-1; D: TRBD1; CDR3: ASSLGSGGDYGYT
length: 12; V: TRBV6-6; D: -; CDR3: ASSLLTEDQPQH
length: 16; V: TRBV3-1/TRBV3-2; D: TRBD2; CDR3: ASSQDPGTSGPGGTQY
length: 14; V: TRBV7-8; D: -; CDR3: ASSLRGLNHADEQY
length: 13; V: TRBV2; D: TRBD2; CDR3: ASGAPSGLTDTQY
length: 11; V: TRBV29-1; D: -; CDR3: SANTGRDEKLF
length: 13; V: TRBV20-1; D: -; CDR3: SASAQIDYNSPLH
length: 11; V: TRBV6-1; D: -; CDR3: ASSERVNTEAF
length: 13; V: TRBV30; D: -; CDR3: AWSTRDGFSYEQY
length: 12; V: TRBV4-1; D: -; CDR3: ASSPGSTNEKLF
length: 13; V: TRBV5-4; D: TRBD2; CDR3: ASSLSSGGGETQY
length: 13; V: TRBV5-4; D: TRBD1; CDR3: ASSGGQGFYNEQF
length: 12; V: TRBV23-1; D: -; CDR3: ASSRETGNSPLH
length: 13; V: TRBV7-2; D: -; CDR3: ASSLDRGQHNEQF
length: 13; V: TRBV18; D: TRBD1; CDR3: ASSPQGQGQGEQY
length: 14; V: TRBV11-2; D: -; CDR3: ASRPWGRGLSGELF
length: 16; V: TRBV9; D: -; CDR3: ASSVVASHTSNTGELF
length: 14; V: TRBV19; D: TRBD2; CDR3: ASSIDSGGPYNEQF
length: 11; V: TRBV5-6; D: TRBD1; CDR3: ASSLGTGAGYT
length: 12; V: TRBV30; D: -; CDR3: AWSSGRGFLAQY
length: 10; V: TRBV5-5; D: -; CDR3: ASSRESTTQY
length: 12; V: TRBV2; D: -; CDR3: ASGKEVSYNEQF
length: 13; V: TRBV24-1; D: TRBD2; CDR3: ATSDPGGDQDTQY
length: 13; V: TRBV30; D: -; CDR3: AWSEGGGASDTQY
length: 10; V: TRBV11-2; D: -; CDR3: ASSLGIYGYT